Sequencing of this TCR beta chain was carried out in a study of T-cell reconstitution after alpha-beta-depleted transplantation in children. Whole-study findings and limits: In some patients, recipient T cells and intrathymic progenitors surviving conditioning explained high day-60 diversity. From newly produced T cells came most of the T-cell counts and diversity one year after transplant. Reports say that about two months after transplant, the alpha-beta T cells came out of several hundred graft clones that had expanded.

CDR1 is SGHTA and CDR2 is FQGTGA in the germline V gene. V was clipped by 2 bases and J by 4 bases; unmatched bases: 12. The CDR3 length is 18 residues. Unique molecular identifiers were incorporated into the prepared TCRbeta library. Using its own MiXCR run on the PCR reads, TCRdb lists one record per CDR3 protein. The table includes about 980,000 distinct CDR3 sequences, roughly 29% detected once. In its sample, this clonotype was seen a few times. What it recognizes is unknown. V usage is TRBV7-3 and J usage is TRBJ2-1; TRBD2 matches 9 bases. The sequenced sample was PBMCs, mostly from graft donor cells, obtained 360 days after TCRalphabeta/CD19-depleted stem cell transplant. The origin of this receptor is a boy under two years old who had a stem cell transplant for SCID, so the T cells may come from the graft donor. DNA of the CDR3: TGTGCCAGCAGCTTAGGGTCTAGCGGGACCGGACGGTACAATGAGCAGTTCTTC. Amino acids: CASSLGSSGTGRYNEQFF.